This T cell receptor beta chain was observed in a study of T cell responses to AZD1222 COVID-19 vaccine. Whole-study results and caveats: There were repertoire samples only from the period after the peak T cell response. The breadth and depth of Spike-specific TCRs increased once two AZD1222 doses had been given. Females made up more of the donors, who were largely white British, and clonal diversity may have come out too low.

Germline V CDR1 and CDR2: MDHEN, SYDVKM. Trimming left V 3 bases short and J 3 bases short, with 9 bases between. The CDR3 length is 14 residues. TCRdb keeps only in-frame clones here, not all; method: immunoSEQ multiplex PCR. This repertoire shows some 100,000 clones, roughly 86% found once; its top ten account for over 4%. Worth noting for this clone: Its antigen is not known.

Material: peripheral blood, obtained on day 0 of MenACWY control vaccination. The receptor was isolated from an adult in good health. The V call is TRBV28, the J call TRBJ2-1, with D perhaps TRBD1 (6 bases). CDR3 amino acids: CASSFQGNYNEQFF. CDR3 bases: TGTGCCAGCAGTTTTCAGGGGAACTACAATGAGCAGTTCTTC. Drawing the rest from reference TRBV28 and TRBJ2-1, the complete variable domain is DVKVTQSSRYLVKRTGEKVFLECVQDMDHENMFWYRQDPGLGLRLIYFSYDVKMKEKGDIPEGYSVSREKKERFSLILESASTNQTSMYLCASSFQGNYNEQFFGPGTRLTVL.